The 13 T cell receptor beta chains given below trace back to one sample, sequenced in a study of OX40 agonist ivuxolimab in advanced cancers. The library was made by the immunoSEQ multiplex PCR assay. TCRdb took this table from immuneACCESS and kept in-frame rearrangements with V and J called. Such tables lack part of the clones; where checked against another copy, unresolved V genes explain under half of the gap, and the rest is unexplained. Here the sample has approximately 100,000 clones; around 85% occur a single time. 3.5% to 4% of the sample is in the top ten clones. The sample in question was CD4+ or CD8+ T cells sorted from blood, obtained in a trial of the OX40 agonist ivuxolimab. These receptor sequences come from an adult with an advanced solid tumor such as melanoma, head and neck, liver or kidney cancer.

V usage is TRBV9 and J usage is TRBJ2-1, with a tentative D call TRBD1 (6 bases). The germline V and J ends were trimmed by 4 bases and 2 bases, with 13 bases remaining between them. CDR1 is SGDLS, CDR2 YYNGEE, per germline. The CDR3 contains 15 residues. CDR3 DNA: TGTGCCAGCAGCCATGGACAGAACCCCTACAATGAGCAGTTCTTC. Translating gives CASSHGQNPYNEQFF.

This sequence joins TRBV19 and TRBJ2-1, with unresolved D. Germline CDR1 LNHDA, CDR2 SQIVND (reference sequence). V was trimmed by 6 bases and J by 2 bases, leaving 14 bases between them. This CDR3 comprises 15 residues. The CDR3 DNA reads TGTGCCAGTAGGGTACAGAAAACAACCTACAATGAGCAGTTCTTC. Translated: CASRVQKTTYNEQFF.

The chain has TRBV11-1 and TRBJ2-7; 8 nucleotides line up with TRBD2. CDR3 length: 13 amino acids. Germline V gene sequence: CDR1 SGHAT, CDR2 FQDESV (reference sequence). V was clipped by 5 bases and J by 5 bases; unmatched bases: 5. The CDR3 DNA sequence: TGTGCCAGCAGCCCGTATAGCGGGGACGAGCAGTACTTC. This encodes CASSPYSGDEQYF.

V usage is TRBV11-2 and J usage is TRBJ2-7, with D tentatively TRBD1 (6 bases). CDR1 and CDR2 from the germline V gene are SGHAT and FQNNGV. V was shortened by 6 bases and J by 4 bases, with 19 bases between the two germline ends. This CDR3 is built from 15 residues. The CDR3 here is CASRHITGKTYEQYF. In DNA, the CDR3 is TGTGCCAGCAGACATATTACAGGGAAGACGTACGAGCAGTACTTC.

The CDR3 is CAISEEGGYTF. The CDR3 DNA sequence: TGTGCCATCAGTGAAGAAGGGGGCTACACCTTC. The rearrangement links TRBV10-3 to TRBJ1-2, with D unclear. Germline CDR1 reads ENHRY; CDR2 reads SYGVKD. The length of the CDR3 is 11 residues. The ends were cut back, 3 bases at V and 8 bases at J, with 7 bases in the middle.

This chain uses TRBV5-4 with TRBJ2-6; possibly TRBD2 for D (5 bases). The CDR3 is made up of 16 amino acids. The germline V gene has CDR1 SGHNT and CDR2 YYREEE (reference sequence). The V end was cut by 4 bases, the J end by 4 bases, with 15 bases between. The DNA of the CDR3 is TGTGCCAGCAGCCCCCTGACCTCGGGAGGGGCCAACGTCCTGACTTTC. Residues: CASSPLTSGGANVLTF.

In this sample, this clone turned up once. The rearrangement joins TRBV10-3 to TRBJ1-3, with D perhaps matching TRBD1 (5 bases). The V end was cut by 11 bases, the J end by 1 base, with 15 bases between. The germline V gene encodes CDR1 ENHRY and CDR2 SYGVKD. CDR3 length: 14 residues. Here the CDR3 reads CAALPGTSGNTIYF. The CDR3 DNA reads as TGTGCCGCCCTCCCGGGGACTTCTGGAAACACCATATATTTT.

V usage is TRBV13 and J usage is TRBJ2-2, with 7 bases fitting TRBD2. The V gene end was trimmed by 4 bases and the J gene end by 0 bases; junction bases not matched to a gene: 5. CDR3 length equals 16 residues. Germline assignment: CDR1 PRHDT and CDR2 FYEKMQ (reference sequence). CDR3 region: CASSSLLASNTGELFF. CDR3 nucleotides: TGTGCCAGCAGCTCCCTACTAGCGTCGAACACCGGGGAGCTGTTTTTT.

The CDR3 here is CAISESTGDSFSYEQYF. CDR3 sequence (DNA): TGTGCCATCAGTGAGTCGACGGGGGACAGTTTCTCCTACGAGCAGTACTTC. The chain combines TRBV10-3 with TRBJ2-7; the D gene is possibly TRBD1 (7 bases). The V gene's germline CDR1 is ENHRY and CDR2 SYGVKD. The CDR3 spans 17 residues. V lost 0 bases, J lost 0 bases, and 15 bases lay in between.

The chain recombines TRBV23-1 with TRBJ1-6; TRBD1 matches 7 bases. TRBV23-1 is assigned to the ORF class and has an uncertain function. The CDR3 consists of 15 residues. V lost 3 bases, J lost 10 bases, and 9 bases stayed unmatched. CDR3 nucleotides: TGCGCCAGCAGTCAGCCAGACAGGGTGAACTCACCCCTCCACTTT. This sequence encodes CASSQPDRVNSPLHF.

The chain joins TRBV30 to TRBJ2-2; D could derive from TRBD1 or TRBD2 (5 bases each). CDR1 GTSNPN and CDR2 SVGIG come from the germline V gene (reference sequence). V was cut by 8 bases and J by 1 base, with 11 bases left in between. This CDR3 comprises 13 residues. CDR3 sequence (DNA): TGTGCCGGGACCGGGAAGAACACCGGGGAGCTGTTTTTT. This gives the protein CAGTGKNTGELFF.

Of note for this clone: Other DNA sequences in the same sample also yield this CDR3. CDR3 in amino acids: CASSLTGGYNEQFF. DNA of the CDR3: TGTGCCAGCAGCTTGACAGGGGGCTACAATGAGCAGTTCTTC. The V call is TRBV5-6, the J call TRBJ2-1, with TRBD1 identical over 8 bases. Germline V gene data show CDR1 as SGHDT and CDR2 as YYEEEE. The CDR3 extends over 14 amino acids. V was clipped by 1 base and J by 3 bases; unmatched bases: 0.

This chain connects TRBV4-1 to TRBJ2-5; the D is unclear. The germline V gene has CDR1 MGHRA and CDR2 YSYEKL. V was pared by 1 base and J by 2 bases, with 11 bases between. This CDR3 is built from 15 residues. The CDR3 DNA is TGCGCCAGCAGCCAAGGCTTTACAGCTCAAGAGACCCAGTACTTC. It translates to CASSQGFTAQETQYF.